The present TCR beta chain was sequenced within a study of blood T cell repertoires in COVID-19. The overall study: Researchers got acute and convalescent COVID-19 samples from the United States, Italy and Spain.

Germline CDR1 and CDR2: SGHRS and YFSETQ. V dropped 0 bases and J dropped 5 bases, with 11 bases sitting between them. CDR3 length: 15 amino acids. Original processing notes: Amplified reference gene primers provided the basis for estimating nucleated cell counts. The repertoire was sequenced with immunoSEQ multiplex PCR; TCRdb's copy has only in-frame clones and lacks some. D and trimming were read from the DNA, whereas the V and J calls and clone size are those reported in that table. The table has over 100,000 clones, roughly 89% seen once. Enrollment of patients from Seattle took place during active infection, with longitudinal follow-up.

The receptor was derived from a woman in her forties or fifties with COVID-19, enrolled during active disease. The V gene is TRBV5-1, the J gene TRBJ2-2; maybe TRBD1 (5 bases). The source material was peripheral blood. CDR3 sequence (DNA): TGCGCCAGCAGCTTGGTTGCAGGGCGGACCGGGGAGCTGTTTTTT. As protein: CASSLVAGRTGELFF.